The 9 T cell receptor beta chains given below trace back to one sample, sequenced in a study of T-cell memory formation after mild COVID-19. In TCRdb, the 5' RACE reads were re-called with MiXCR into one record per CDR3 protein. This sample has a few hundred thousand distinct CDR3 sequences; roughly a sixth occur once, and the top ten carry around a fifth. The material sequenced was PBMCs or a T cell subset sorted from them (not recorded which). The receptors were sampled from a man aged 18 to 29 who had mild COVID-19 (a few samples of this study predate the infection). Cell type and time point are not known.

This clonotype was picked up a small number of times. Written as DNA, the CDR3 is TGTGCCAGCAGCCAAGAAGGGACAGGGTACTACGAGCAGTACTTC. Its protein is CASSQEGTGYYEQYF. V is TRBV4-2 and J is TRBJ2-7; 9 bases map to TRBD1. This CDR3 has 15 residues. With V trimmed by 0 bases and J by 3 bases, 3 bases remained unmatched. Germline V gives CDR1 LGHNA, CDR2 YNFKEQ.

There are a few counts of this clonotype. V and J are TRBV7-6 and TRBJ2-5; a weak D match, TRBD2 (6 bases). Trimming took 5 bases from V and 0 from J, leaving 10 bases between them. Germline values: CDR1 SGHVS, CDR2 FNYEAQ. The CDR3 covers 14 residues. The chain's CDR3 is CASSGRDYQETQYF. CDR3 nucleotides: TGTGCCAGCAGCGGCCGGGACTACCAAGAGACCCAGTACTTC.

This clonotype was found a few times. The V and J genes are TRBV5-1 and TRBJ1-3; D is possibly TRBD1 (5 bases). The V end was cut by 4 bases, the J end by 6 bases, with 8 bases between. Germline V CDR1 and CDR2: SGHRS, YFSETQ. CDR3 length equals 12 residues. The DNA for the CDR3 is TGCGCCAGCAGCAAAGGGGAAAACACCATATATTTT. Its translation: CASSKGENTIYF.

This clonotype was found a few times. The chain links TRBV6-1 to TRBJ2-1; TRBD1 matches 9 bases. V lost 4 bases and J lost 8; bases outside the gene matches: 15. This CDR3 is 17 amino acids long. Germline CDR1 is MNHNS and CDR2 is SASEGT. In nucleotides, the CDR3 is TGTGCCAGCAGTGCCTGGAACAGGGGGCGAAGTCTATATGAGCAGTTCTTC. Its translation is CASSAWNRGRSLYEQFF.

The CDR3 nucleotides are TGTGCCAGCCGACATCTAGCGGGGGAGTCCTACAATGAGCAGTTCTTC. This translates into CASRHLAGESYNEQFF. V is TRBV18 and J is TRBJ2-1; 10 bases agree with TRBD2. CDR3 size: 16 residues. V was clipped by 8 bases and J by 1 base; unmatched bases: 8. Germline V gives CDR1 KGHSH, CDR2 LQKENI.

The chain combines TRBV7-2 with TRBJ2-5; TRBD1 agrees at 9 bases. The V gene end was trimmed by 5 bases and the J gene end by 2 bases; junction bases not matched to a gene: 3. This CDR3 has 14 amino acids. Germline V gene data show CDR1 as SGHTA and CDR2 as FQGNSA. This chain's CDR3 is CASSRTGVQETQYF. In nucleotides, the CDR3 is TGTGCCAGCAGCCGGACAGGGGTACAAGAGACCCAGTACTTC.

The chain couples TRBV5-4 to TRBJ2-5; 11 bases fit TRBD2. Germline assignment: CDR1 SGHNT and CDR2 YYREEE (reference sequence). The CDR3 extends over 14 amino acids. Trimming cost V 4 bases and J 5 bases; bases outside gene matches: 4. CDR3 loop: CASSTGLAVETQYF. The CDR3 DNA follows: TGTGCCAGCAGCACGGGACTAGCGGTTGAGACCCAGTACTTC.

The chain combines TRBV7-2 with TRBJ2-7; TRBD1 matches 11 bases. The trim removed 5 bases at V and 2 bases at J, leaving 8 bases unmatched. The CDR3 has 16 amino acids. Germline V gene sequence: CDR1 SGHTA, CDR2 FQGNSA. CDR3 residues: CASSATGTGGPYEQYF. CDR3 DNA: TGTGCCAGCAGCGCCACCGGGACAGGGGGACCCTACGAGCAGTACTTC.

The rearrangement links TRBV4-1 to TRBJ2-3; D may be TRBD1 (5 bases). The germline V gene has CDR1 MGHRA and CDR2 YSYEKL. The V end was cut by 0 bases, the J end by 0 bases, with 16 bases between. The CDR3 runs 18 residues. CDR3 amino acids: CASSQDHPSGHSTDTQYF. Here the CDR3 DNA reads TGCGCCAGCAGCCAAGATCATCCGTCTGGACACAGCACAGATACGCAGTATTTT.